The clone carrying this T cell receptor beta chain was counted between two and nine times. At the deep level, the assay was run. Using approximately 200 ng DNA, approximately 30,000 T cell genomes, the sorted-subset replicate PCRs were run. Here immunoSEQ multiplex PCR was the method, and the copy in TCRdb shows in-frame clones only, minus some. This table holds roughly 700,000 clones, approximately 74% found once. These data originate in a study of shared clonotypes between healthy human individuals. The CDR3 has 16 amino acids. CDR1 is SGHNT and CDR2 is YENEEA in the germline V gene. Trimming removed 1 base from V and 1 base from J; junction bases left unmatched: 2.

This chain links TRBV11-3 with TRBJ2-2, with 8 bases matching TRBD2. The receptor comes from a young woman in good health. Sample: memory CD4+ T cells sorted from blood. Subset noted: CD45RA-negative fraction. In DNA, the CDR3 is TGTGCCAGCAGCTTAGCGACTAGCGTGAACACCGGGGAGCTGTTTTTT. Protein sequence: CASSLATSVNTGELFF.